The 10 T cell receptor beta chains below were found in one sample sequenced in a study of memory CD4+ T cells and cytomegalovirus serostatus (dated by TCRdb to the late 2010s). The library was produced with the immunoSEQ multiplex PCR assay. The table was pulled from immuneACCESS by TCRdb, which kept in-frame rearrangements only. Such tables lose some clones; where checked, under half of the loss comes from unresolved V genes, and the rest has no known cause. This sample has about 67,000 clones in its table, and 76% of those were observed once. Around 4.3% of the sample is held by the ten biggest clonotypes. A FACSAria II was used to sort memory CD4+ T cells, defined as single viable CD3+CD4+CD8-CD45RO+ cells. Material for sequencing was memory CD4+ T cells from blood. These receptors all stem from an adult in good health and CMV-seropositive.

V usage is TRBV7-9 and J usage is TRBJ2-7; D is uncertain. The CDR3 covers 15 residues. Trimming removed 1 base from V and 2 bases from J, with 12 bases in between. Per germline, CDR1 SEHNR and CDR2 FQNEAQ (reference sequence). CDR3 amino acids: CASSLGEVGPYEQYF. In DNA form, the CDR3 reads TGTGCCAGCAGCTTAGGAGAGGTAGGCCCCTACGAGCAGTACTTC. Drawing the rest from reference TRBV7-9 and TRBJ2-7, the complete variable domain is DTGVSQNPRHKITKRGQNVTFRCDPISEHNRLYWYRQTLGQGPEFLTYFQNEAQLEKSRLLSDRFSAERPKGSFSTLEIQRTEQGDSAMYLCASSLGEVGPYEQYFGPGTRLTVT.

This clone was recorded once. This chain links TRBV28 with TRBJ2-2; TRBD2 is a possible D gene (7 bases). The CDR3 contains 15 residues. Germline V gene sequence: CDR1 MDHEN, CDR2 SYDVKM. V gave up 2 bases and J gave up 6 bases, with 13 bases separating them. The CDR3 reads CASSLGRGGAGELFF. The CDR3 DNA follows: TGTGCCAGCAGTTTAGGGAGGGGGGGTGCCGGGGAGCTGTTTTTT.

The chain joins TRBV7-9 to TRBJ2-4; 9 nucleotides align to TRBD1. CDR1 and CDR2 from the germline V gene are SEHNR and FQNEAQ (reference sequence). The V segment lost 5 bases and the J segment 6 bases; nucleotides outside the gene matches: 8. The CDR3 totals 15 residues. CDR3 nucleotide sequence: TGTGCCAGCAGCGCAACAGGGGGCTTAGGAAACATTCAGTACTTC. The encoded protein is CASSATGGLGNIQYF.

This clone was detected once. The J gene is TRBJ1-1, the V gene TRBV28; 11 bases are a match to TRBD1. With V trimmed by 5 bases and J by 4 bases, 15 bases remained unmatched. Germline-derived CDR1 and CDR2 are MDHEN and SYDVKM. This CDR3 has 18 residues. The CDR3 is CASSPASGTGGRVTEAFF. DNA for the CDR3: TGTGCCAGCAGTCCTGCCTCCGGGACAGGGGGAAGGGTCACTGAAGCTTTCTTT.

The V and J genes are TRBV2 and TRBJ2-3; D unresolved. The CDR3 contains 13 residues. The germline gives CDR1 SNHLY, CDR2 FYNNEI. Trimming took off 7 bases at V and 5 bases at J, with 13 bases between the two ends. The CDR3 protein is CASTSLRLDTQYF. CDR3 in DNA: TGTGCCAGCACCAGCCTCAGGCTAGATACGCAGTATTTT.

The rearrangement links TRBV27 to TRBJ2-1; TRBD2 agrees at 11 bases. This CDR3 is built from 15 residues. The V segment lost 5 bases and the J segment 6 bases; nucleotides outside the gene matches: 6. CDR1 MNHEY and CDR2 SMNVEV come from the germline V gene (reference sequence). In DNA, the CDR3 is TGTGCCAGCAGTCTTCTAGCGGGGGGAGTCAATGAGCAGTTCTTC. Protein sequence: CASSLLAGGVNEQFF.

This clone has a handful of counts. The chain links TRBV30 to TRBJ2-1; 9 nucleotides align to TRBD1. V gave up 7 bases and J gave up 6 bases; unmatched junction bases: 7. The germline gives CDR1 GTSNPN, CDR2 SVGIG (reference sequence). The CDR3 is 13 residues long. The CDR3 sequence: CASFRTGVNEQFF. The DNA for the CDR3 is TGTGCCTCATTTAGGACAGGGGTCAATGAGCAGTTCTTC.

CDR3 nucleotides: TGTGCCAGCACCTTGAGCAATCAGCCCCAGCATTTT. Translating it yields CASTLSNQPQHF. The chain carries TRBV2 and TRBJ1-5; D is ambiguous. CDR1 and CDR2 (germline): SNHLY, FYNNEI. This CDR3 has 12 residues. With 7 bases removed from V and 1 base from J, the gap between germline ends came to 5 bases.

The chain is built from TRBV30 and TRBJ2-2; D possibly corresponds to TRBD1 (6 bases). Germline loops: CDR1 GTSNPN, CDR2 SVGIG (reference sequence). With 1 base removed from V and 1 base from J, the gap between germline ends came to 10 bases. CDR3 size: 15 residues. The CDR3 DNA follows: TGTGCCTGGAGTGGGGGACACAAGAACACCGGGGAGCTGTTTTTT. Protein sequence: CAWSGGHKNTGELFF.

This rearrangement joins TRBV29-1 to TRBJ2-1; 7 bases fit TRBD1. Germline V gene data show CDR1 as SQVTM and CDR2 as ANQGSEA. The CDR3 is made up of 12 amino acids. Trimming removed 7 bases from V and 6 bases from J; junction bases left unmatched: 6. CDR3 nucleotide sequence: TGCAGCGGGAGACAGGGAACCAATGAGCAGTTCTTC. Translating gives CSGRQGTNEQFF.